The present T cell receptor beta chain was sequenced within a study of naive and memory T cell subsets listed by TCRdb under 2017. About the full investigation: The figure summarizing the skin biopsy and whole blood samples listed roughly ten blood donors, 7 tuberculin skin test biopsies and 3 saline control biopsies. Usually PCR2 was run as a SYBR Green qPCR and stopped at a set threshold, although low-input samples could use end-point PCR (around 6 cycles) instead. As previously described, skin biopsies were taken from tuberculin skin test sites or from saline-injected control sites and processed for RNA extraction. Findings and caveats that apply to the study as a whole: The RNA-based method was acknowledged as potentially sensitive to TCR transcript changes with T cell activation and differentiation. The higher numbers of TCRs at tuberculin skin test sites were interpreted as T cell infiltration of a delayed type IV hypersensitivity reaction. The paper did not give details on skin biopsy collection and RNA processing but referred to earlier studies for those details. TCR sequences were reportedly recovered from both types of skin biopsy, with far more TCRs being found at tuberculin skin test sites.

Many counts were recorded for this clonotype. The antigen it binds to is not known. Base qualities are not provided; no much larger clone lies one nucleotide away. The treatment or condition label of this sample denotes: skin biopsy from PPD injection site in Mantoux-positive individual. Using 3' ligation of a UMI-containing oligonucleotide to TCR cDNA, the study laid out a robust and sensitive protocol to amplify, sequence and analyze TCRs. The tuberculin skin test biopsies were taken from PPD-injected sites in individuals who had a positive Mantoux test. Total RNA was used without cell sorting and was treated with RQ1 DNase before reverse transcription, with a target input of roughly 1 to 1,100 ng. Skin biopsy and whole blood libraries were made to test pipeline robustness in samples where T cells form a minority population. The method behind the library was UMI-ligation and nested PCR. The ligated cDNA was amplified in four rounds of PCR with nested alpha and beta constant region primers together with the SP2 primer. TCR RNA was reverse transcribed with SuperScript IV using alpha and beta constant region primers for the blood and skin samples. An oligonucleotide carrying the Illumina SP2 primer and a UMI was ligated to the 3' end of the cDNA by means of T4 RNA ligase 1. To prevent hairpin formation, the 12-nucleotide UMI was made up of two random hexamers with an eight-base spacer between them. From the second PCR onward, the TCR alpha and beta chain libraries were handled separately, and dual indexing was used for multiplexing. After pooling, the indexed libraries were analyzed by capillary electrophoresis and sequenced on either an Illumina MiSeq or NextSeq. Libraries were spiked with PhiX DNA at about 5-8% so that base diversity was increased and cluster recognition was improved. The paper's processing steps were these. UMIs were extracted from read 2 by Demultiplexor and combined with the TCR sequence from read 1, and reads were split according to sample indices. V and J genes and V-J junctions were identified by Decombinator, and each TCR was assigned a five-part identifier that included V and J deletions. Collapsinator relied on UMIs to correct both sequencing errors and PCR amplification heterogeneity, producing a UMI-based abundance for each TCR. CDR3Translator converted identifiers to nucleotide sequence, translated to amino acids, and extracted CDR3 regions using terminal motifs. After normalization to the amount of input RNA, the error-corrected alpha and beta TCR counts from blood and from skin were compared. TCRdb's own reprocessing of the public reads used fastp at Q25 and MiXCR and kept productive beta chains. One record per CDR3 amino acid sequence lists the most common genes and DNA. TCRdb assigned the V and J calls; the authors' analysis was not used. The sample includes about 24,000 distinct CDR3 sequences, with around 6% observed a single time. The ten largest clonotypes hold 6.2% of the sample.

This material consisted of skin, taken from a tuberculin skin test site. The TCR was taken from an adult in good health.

CDR3 reads: CSVEVLRTGGKETQYF. The DNA sequence reads TGCAGCGTTGAAGTCCTGAGGACAGGGGGCAAAGAGACCCAGTACTTC. The chain joins TRBV29-1 to TRBJ2-5; a stretch of 11 junction bases matches TRBD1. Taken from the germline V gene, the CDR1 and CDR2 loops are SQVTM and ANQGSEA. CDR3 length: 16 amino acids, cysteine to phenylalanine. CDR3 DNA only is kept here, 48 bases in frame from base 1. V has 1 base trimmed and J has 3 bases trimmed; junction bases matching no gene number 7.